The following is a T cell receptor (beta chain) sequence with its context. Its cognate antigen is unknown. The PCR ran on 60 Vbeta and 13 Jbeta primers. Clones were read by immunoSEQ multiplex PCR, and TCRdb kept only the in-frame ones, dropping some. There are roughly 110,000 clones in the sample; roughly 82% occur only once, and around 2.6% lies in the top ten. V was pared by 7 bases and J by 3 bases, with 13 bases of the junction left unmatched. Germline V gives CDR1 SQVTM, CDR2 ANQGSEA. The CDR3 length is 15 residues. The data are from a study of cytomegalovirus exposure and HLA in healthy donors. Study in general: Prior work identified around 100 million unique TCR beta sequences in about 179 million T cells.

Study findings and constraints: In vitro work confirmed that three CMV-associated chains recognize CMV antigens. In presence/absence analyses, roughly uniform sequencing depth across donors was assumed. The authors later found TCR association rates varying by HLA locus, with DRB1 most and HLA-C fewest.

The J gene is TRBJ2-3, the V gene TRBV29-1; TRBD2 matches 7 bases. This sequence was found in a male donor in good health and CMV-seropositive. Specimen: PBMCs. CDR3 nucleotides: TGCAGCGGAATCCGAGCGGGGCCGGGGACAGATACGCAGTATTTT. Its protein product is CSGIRAGPGTDTQYF.